This T cell receptor beta chain was found in a study of T cells in Graves' hyperthyroidism and ophthalmopathy. The study's findings and limits: Most thyroid clonotypes expanded above 0.001 were also detected in blood. In validation, the model predicted ophthalmopathy. These predictions came a median about 6 months before onset.

Using RNA transcripts as the source, TCR beta CDR3 regions were amplified. The HTBI primer set served for first-round RT-PCR of the TCR CDR3. TCRdb itself ran the multiplex PCR reads through MiXCR, one entry per CDR3 protein. The sample carries about 380,000 distinct CDR3 sequences, roughly 15% recorded once. Turning to this clonotype: Its antigen is not known.

V gave up 5 bases and J gave up 8 bases; unmatched junction bases: 5. Germline V gene data show CDR1 as SGHDN and CDR2 as FVKESK. The CDR3 sequence is 14 residues long. Those patients with uncontrolled infection, other autoimmune disease, pregnancy or lactation were excluded. This receptor was identified in a woman in her thirties with Graves' ophthalmopathy. The sample consisted of blood. The chain recombines TRBV14 with TRBJ2-4; 11 bases agree with TRBD2. The CDR3, as DNA: TGTGCCAGCAGCGCAACGGGACTAGCGGACATTCAGTACTTC. Encoded protein: CASSATGLADIQYF.